A single T cell receptor beta chain is shown here with its context. What antigen it recognizes has not been identified. Base qualities are not provided; no much larger clone lies one nucleotide away. The same CDR3 is also encoded by other DNA sequences in this sample. There are 15 amino acids in the CDR3, from cysteine to phenylalanine inclusive. Only the CDR3 DNA is retained, 45 bases long and in frame from the first base. According to the germline V gene, CDR1 reads SGDLS and CDR2 reads YYNGEE. V and J are trimmed by 0 bases and 2 bases, and the gene matches miss 2 bases of the junction. The data were taken from a study of shared clonotypes between healthy human individuals (dated by TCRdb to 2020 to 2021). Study-level background: The cohort comprised a couple of women and a few men aged 18 to 49 years. For each donor, CD4 naive and CD4 memory were each given three plates, CD8 naive was given two plates, and CD8 memory was given one plate. To estimate repertoire size and how much clonotypes are shared between individuals, the study performed deep sequencing of blood TCR repertoires from about five healthy adults. To increase sequencing depth and limit assay-specific biases, different laboratories used diverse techniques to prepare libraries and sequence TCR repertoires. Between about 0.8 and 9 billion PBMCs per donor were obtained by leukapheresis. Broader findings and caveats from the paper: Sampling was limited to blood, and TCR repertoires in tissue likely differ from TCR repertoires in blood. Incomplete sequencing was indicated by rarefaction of sorted-subset datasets, despite the large sequencing depth. Across a few donors, around 5% of naive CD4, 3.5% of naive CD8, 2.3% of memory CD4, and about 0.4% of memory CD8 clonotypes were shared. Larger estimated clonotype richness was generally found for naive subsets than for memory subsets. Pairwise subsampling indicated that sequencing depth was expected to affect the degree of clonotype sharing among donors. Higher generation probabilities were observed for clonotypes shared by all four sorted-subset donors than for non-shared clonotypes. The genetic and exposure-history diversity represented was limited by the small number of donors.

For the CD8 naive samples, CD45RO-negative cells were positively selected for CCR7, yielding a CD45RA+CCR7+ population from which TemRA cells were excluded. The donors were healthy, HIV-negative adults with no recently reported acute infections or vaccinations. Every donor was a Caucasian adult living in Nashville, Tennessee, USA. Blood was collected by leukapheresis, and PBMCs were isolated by Ficoll-Histopaque density gradient centrifugation and then cryopreserved in liquid nitrogen vapor phase. Purity and quantity of every magnetically sorted T cell population were checked by analytical flow cytometry. Genomic DNA was isolated from each sorted fraction and quantified by UV absorbance on a Nanodrop 2000c. Using the deep immunoSEQ assay, multiplex PCR amplified TCR CDR3 regions from genomic DNA. Genomic DNA extracted from each cell subset was distributed evenly over all wells of several immunoSEQ 96-well plates, and each plate served as one replicate. For sorted subsets, each replicate PCR was loaded with approximately 190 ng genomic DNA, equivalent to some 27,000 T cell genomes. Purified libraries were quantified with a Qubit 3.0 fluorometer, sized on a Bioanalyzer 2100, and re-quantified with the KAPA Library Quantification kit. Every immunoSEQ 96-well plate was sequenced on a separate single-read 150-cycle Illumina NextSeq 550 flow cell. Per the authors' processing: Because only junctional sequences without quality scores were contained in the immunoSEQ output, filtering matching that applied to full-length reads could not be performed. Sequences were annotated with PyIR, a Python wrapper for IgBLAST v1.9, and V/J genes and CDR3 were assigned using IMGT germline references. Any read was removed if the V/J assignment was weak (E-value above 1e-6), the CDR3 was missing, or the read contained stop codons, out-of-frame junctions, or ambiguous translated residues. V3J clonotypes were defined by identical inferred V gene, J gene, and CDR3 amino acid sequence. To compute the percentage overlap between repertoires, the number of shared unique clonotypes was divided by the size of the smaller repertoire. Three approaches were used to assess repertoire richness: RTK rarefaction, the Chao1 estimator, and Recon v2.1 estimates of unobserved clonotypes. Generation probabilities for all TCRbeta clonotypes obtained by the gDNA method from a handful of donors were computed using OLGA. TCRdb took this table from immuneACCESS and kept in-frame rearrangements with V and J called. Such tables lack part of the clones; where checked against another copy, unresolved V genes explain under half of the gap, and the rest is unexplained. Clonal size and the V and J genes are those of that table, whereas D and trimming came from the DNA. A total of around 1.9 million clones appear in this sample, about 92% of them only once. The biggest ten clones account for around 1.7% of the sample.

The sequence derives from a young man in good health. Some clones in this sample may be carry-over from other donors' samples. The sequenced sample was naive CD8+ T cells from PBMCs. Taken with the paper, the label for cell subset or site translates to: CD45RA+CCR7+. The chain is assembled from TRBV9 and TRBJ2-3; TRBD2 matches 8 bases in the middle. This receptor has the CDR3 CASSVAGGHTDTQYF. The nucleotides are TGTGCCAGCAGCGTAGCGGGGGGGCACACAGATACGCAGTATTTT.